This T cell receptor beta chain was identified during a study of CD8 T cells in ankylosing spondylitis. Study conclusions and caveats: A number of the motif variants had already been described in reactive arthritis synovial fluid and blood.

The CDR3 consists of 18 residues. V shed 6 bases and J 4 bases; nucleotides not matched to a gene: 12. The germline gives CDR1 MNHEY, CDR2 SVGEGT. Making the TCR beta libraries involved quantitative 5'-RACE with molecular barcodes. Each CDR3 protein gets one entry after TCRdb re-called the 5' RACE reads with MiXCR. The data show around 31,000 distinct CDR3 sequences, with about 30% seen just once and 45% held by the top ten. On this clonotype: Antigen specificity is unknown.

Sequencing was performed on synovial fluid, either unsorted or a sorted T cell fraction (not recorded which). The TCR was taken from a male donor with ankylosing spondylitis. This sequence joins TRBV6-2 or TRBV6-3 and TRBJ2-1, with 13 bases identical to TRBD2. The CDR3 is CASRPLRSLAGGYNEQFF. Here the CDR3 DNA reads TGTGCCAGCAGACCACTACGGTCACTAGCGGGAGGGTACAATGAGCAGTTCTTC.